The 14 T cell receptor beta chains below come from one sample, sequenced in a study of blood T cell repertoires in COVID-19. Only in-frame clones appear in the TCRdb table, and some are missing; sequencing was by immunoSEQ multiplex PCR. The sample has 150,000 to 160,000 clones; under 90% are singletons. Sequencing was done on a sample of peripheral blood. The receptors come from a man between 60 and 75 years old with acute or convalescent COVID-19.

V usage is TRBV7-2 and J usage is TRBJ1-2; D is perhaps TRBD1 (6 bases). V gave up 3 bases and J gave up 0 bases, with 11 bases separating them. Germline values: CDR1 SGHTA, CDR2 FQGNSA. CDR3 size: 15 residues. CDR3: CASSLAGQTNYGYTF. The CDR3 coding sequence is TGTGCCAGCAGCTTGGCAGGACAGACTAACTATGGCTACACCTTC.

V gene TRBV27 combines with J gene TRBJ1-5, with D maybe TRBD1 (6 bases). Looked up from germline, CDR1 is MNHEY and CDR2 is SMNVEV (reference sequence). The length of the CDR3 is 15 residues. The V end lost 1 base, the J end lost 7 bases, and 14 bases lay between the germline ends. This CDR3 reads CASSLLGGPGQPQHF. The CDR3 DNA follows: TGTGCCAGCAGTTTATTGGGGGGGCCCGGGCAGCCCCAGCATTTT.

This clone turned up a few times. The rearrangement links TRBV5-4 to TRBJ2-3; 10 bases agree with TRBD2. The germline V gene encodes CDR1 SGHNT and CDR2 YYREEE (reference sequence). The length of the CDR3 is 17 residues. V shed 3 bases and J 3 bases; nucleotides not matched to a gene: 10. In DNA, the CDR3 is TGTGCCAGCAGCTCGGGAGCGGGAGGGCTGGGAACAGATACGCAGTATTTT. This translates into CASSSGAGGLGTDTQYF. The complete variable domain, with remaining parts taken from reference TRBV5-4 and TRBJ2-3, reads ETGVTQSPTHLIKTRGQQVTLRCSSQSGHNTVSWYQQALGQGPQFIFQYYREEENGRGNFPPRFSGLQFPNYSSELNVNALELDDSALYLCASSSGAGGLGTDTQYFGPGTRLTVL.

This chain links TRBV5-4 with TRBJ2-2; TRBD2 might be the D (7 bases). The CDR3 runs 16 residues. The V gene lost 3 bases and the J gene lost 4 bases, with 16 bases spanning the gap. The germline V gene has CDR1 SGHNT and CDR2 YYREEE (reference sequence). CDR3 sequence reads: CASSSKGGGPTGELFF. DNA of the CDR3: TGTGCCAGCAGCTCGAAAGGGGGGGGCCCCACCGGGGAGCTGTTTTTT.

The chain links TRBV7-2 to TRBJ1-2; D possibly corresponds to TRBD1 (6 bases). The germline CDR1 and CDR2 sequences are SGHTA and FQGNSA. The ends were cut back, 5 bases at V and 4 bases at J, with 17 bases in the middle. The CDR3 consists of 15 residues. The CDR3 here is CASSPSTGMGYGYTF. The CDR3 DNA follows: TGTGCCAGCAGCCCATCTACAGGGATGGGCTATGGCTACACCTTC.

This clone appeared a single time. V usage is TRBV7-2 and J usage is TRBJ2-5; perhaps TRBD1 as D (7 bases). From germline, CDR1 is SGHTA and CDR2 FQGNSA. The V gene lost 4 bases and the J gene lost 1 base, with 13 bases spanning the gap. The CDR3 totals 15 residues. CDR3 in amino acids: CASSWGGTVQETQYF. The DNA of the CDR3 is TGTGCCAGCAGCTGGGGCGGGACAGTCCAAGAGACCCAGTACTTC.

The rearrangement uses TRBV5-4 and TRBJ1-1; D perhaps matches TRBD1 (6 bases). CDR1 is SGHNT, CDR2 YYREEE, per germline (reference sequence). Trimming removed 0 bases from V and 1 base from J, with 13 bases in between. The CDR3 spans 16 residues. As DNA, the CDR3 is TGTGCCAGCAGCTTGGGGTCGAGGACAGAGAACACTGAAGCTTTCTTT. Protein sequence: CASSLGSRTENTEAFF.

The CDR3 is CASSLVGTGGDWSGNTIYF. Written as DNA, the CDR3 is TGTGCCAGCAGCTTAGTGGGGACAGGGGGCGATTGGTCTGGAAACACCATATATTTT. The genes are TRBV13 and TRBJ1-3, with TRBD1 identical over 12 bases. After removal of 1 base from V and 1 base from J, the junction contained 8 bases not matched to a gene. The CDR3 spans 19 residues. CDR1 and CDR2 from the germline V gene are PRHDT and FYEKMQ (reference sequence).

The genes are TRBV10-3 and TRBJ2-7, with 7 positions matching TRBD2. The CDR3 length is 15 residues. Germline trimming cut 6 bases from V and 0 bases from J; bases unmatched to any gene: 8. The V gene's germline CDR1 is ENHRY and CDR2 SYGVKD. The CDR3 loop is CAIRGSGNSSYEQYF. In nucleotides, the CDR3 is TGTGCCATCAGAGGGAGCGGGAACAGCTCCTACGAGCAGTACTTC.

V usage is TRBV7-2 and J usage is TRBJ1-2; unclear D gene. The CDR3 is 14 residues long. Germline V gene sequence: CDR1 SGHTA, CDR2 FQGNSA. Trimming removed 1 base from V and 4 bases from J, with 10 bases in between. CDR3 nucleotides: TGTGCCAGCAGCTTAGTGGGCGGGTTCTATGGCTACACCTTC. Translated, it gives CASSLVGGFYGYTF. The complete variable domain, with remaining parts taken from reference TRBV7-2 and TRBJ1-2, reads GAGVSQSPSNKVTEKGKDVELRCDPISGHTALYWYRQSLGQGLEFLIYFQGNSAPDKSGLPSDRFSAERTGGSVSTLTIQRTQQEDSAVYLCASSLVGGFYGYTFGSGTRLTVV.

This chain links TRBV7-2 with TRBJ2-7, with 10 bases fitting TRBD2. Germline lookup yields CDR1 SGHTA and CDR2 FQGNSA. With 7 bases clipped from V and 1 base from J, the junction kept 13 bases outside the gene matches. CDR3 length: 17 amino acids. CDR3 bases: TGTGCCAGCACCCGCCGAGCGGGAGGGCCCGGTTCCTACGAGCAGTACTTC. Encoded protein: CASTRRAGGPGSYEQYF.

This chain joins TRBV6-1 and TRBJ1-5; the D gene is possibly TRBD1 (6 bases). There are 13 residues in the CDR3. V dropped 3 bases and J dropped 5 bases, with 8 bases sitting between them. Germline CDR1 is MNHNS and CDR2 is SASEGT. The CDR3 DNA follows: TGTGCCAGCAGTGACACAGGGTATCAGCCCCAGCATTTT. Translation gives CASSDTGYQPQHF.

The chain combines TRBV6-2 or TRBV6-3 with TRBJ2-7, with D maybe TRBD2 (5 bases). The V gene's germline CDR1 is MNHEY and CDR2 SVGEGT. The ends were cut back, 0 bases at V and 3 bases at J, with 18 bases in the middle. CDR3 size: 17 residues. CDR3 nucleotides: TGTGCCAGCAGTTACTCCACATTTGGACTGCGCGTCTACGAGCAGTACTTC. Its protein product is CASSYSTFGLRVYEQYF.

V is TRBV2 and J is TRBJ2-5; D is ambiguous. V lost 5 bases to trimming and J lost 1 base, with 8 bases between them. The CDR3 has 13 amino acids. Germline CDR1 reads SNHLY; CDR2 reads FYNNEI. The CDR3 reads CASSLRTQETQYF. The CDR3 bases are TGTGCCAGCAGTCTTAGAACCCAAGAGACCCAGTACTTC.